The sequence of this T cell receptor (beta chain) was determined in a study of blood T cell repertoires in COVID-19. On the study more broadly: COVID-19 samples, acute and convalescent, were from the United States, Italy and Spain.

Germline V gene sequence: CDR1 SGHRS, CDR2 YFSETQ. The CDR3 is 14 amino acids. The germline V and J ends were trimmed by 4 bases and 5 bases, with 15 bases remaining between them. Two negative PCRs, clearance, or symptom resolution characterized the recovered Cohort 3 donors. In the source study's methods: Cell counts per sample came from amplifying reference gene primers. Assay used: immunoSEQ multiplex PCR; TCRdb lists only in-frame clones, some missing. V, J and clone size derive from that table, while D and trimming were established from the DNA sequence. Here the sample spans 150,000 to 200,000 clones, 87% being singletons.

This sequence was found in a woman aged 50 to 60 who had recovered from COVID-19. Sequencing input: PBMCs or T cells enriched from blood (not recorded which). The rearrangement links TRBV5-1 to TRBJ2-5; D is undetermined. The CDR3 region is CASSPKAIGETQYF. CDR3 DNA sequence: TGCGCCAGCAGCCCTAAAGCAATCGGGGAGACCCAGTACTTC. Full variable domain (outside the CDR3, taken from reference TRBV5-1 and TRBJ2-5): KAGVTQTPRYLIKTRGQQVTLSCSPISGHRSVSWYQQTPGQGLQFLFEYFSETQRNKGNFPGRFSGRQFSNSRSEMNVSTLELGDSALYLCASSPKAIGETQYFGPGTRLLVL.